This TCR beta chain was profiled in a study of T cell responses to AZD1222 COVID-19 vaccine. Produced via immunoSEQ multiplex PCR; TCRdb's table is partial and in-frame only. The sample has some 90,000 clones; under 95% are singletons. The CDR3 is 13 residues long. The germline V and J ends were trimmed by 2 bases and 4 bases, with 6 bases remaining between them. The receptor's source is an adult in good health. Source: peripheral blood, taken on day 0 of MenACWY control vaccination. The rearrangement uses TRBV12-3 or TRBV12-4 and TRBJ1-3; D is unclear. CDR3 region: CASSLNRGNTIYF. The CDR3 DNA is TGTGCCAGCAGTTTAAACCGAGGAAACACCATATATTTT.